This T cell receptor beta chain was sequenced during a study of blood T cell repertoires in COVID-19. At the level of the study: Spain, Italy and the United States supplied samples that represented acute and convalescent COVID-19.

Germline loops: CDR1 SGHDN, CDR2 FVKESK. The length of the CDR3 is 17 residues. Trimming at V came to 4 bases and at J to 3 bases, leaving 9 bases not matched to a gene. Original methodology: Amplification from reference gene primers served as the basis for estimated nucleated cell counts. Here immunoSEQ multiplex PCR was the method, and the copy in TCRdb shows in-frame clones only, minus some. V and J calls and clone size are given by that table; D and trimming were obtained from the DNA. The sample has about 410,000 clones; roughly 85% are singletons. The chain uses TRBV14 and TRBJ2-7; 13 bases are shared with TRBD2. The TCR comes from a woman aged 25-40 years with active or convalescent COVID-19. Sequenced: peripheral blood. The CDR3 spells CASSPQLAGGPNYEQYF. CDR3 sequence (DNA): TGTGCCAGCAGCCCCCAACTAGCGGGAGGGCCTAACTACGAGCAGTACTTC. The full variable domain, its missing parts supplied by reference TRBV14 and TRBJ2-7, is EAGVTQFPSHSVIEKGQTVTLRCDPISGHDNLYWYRRVMGKEIKFLLHFVKESKQDESGMPNNRFLAERTGGTYSTLKVQPAELEDSGVYFCASSPQLAGGPNYEQYFGPGTRLTVT.